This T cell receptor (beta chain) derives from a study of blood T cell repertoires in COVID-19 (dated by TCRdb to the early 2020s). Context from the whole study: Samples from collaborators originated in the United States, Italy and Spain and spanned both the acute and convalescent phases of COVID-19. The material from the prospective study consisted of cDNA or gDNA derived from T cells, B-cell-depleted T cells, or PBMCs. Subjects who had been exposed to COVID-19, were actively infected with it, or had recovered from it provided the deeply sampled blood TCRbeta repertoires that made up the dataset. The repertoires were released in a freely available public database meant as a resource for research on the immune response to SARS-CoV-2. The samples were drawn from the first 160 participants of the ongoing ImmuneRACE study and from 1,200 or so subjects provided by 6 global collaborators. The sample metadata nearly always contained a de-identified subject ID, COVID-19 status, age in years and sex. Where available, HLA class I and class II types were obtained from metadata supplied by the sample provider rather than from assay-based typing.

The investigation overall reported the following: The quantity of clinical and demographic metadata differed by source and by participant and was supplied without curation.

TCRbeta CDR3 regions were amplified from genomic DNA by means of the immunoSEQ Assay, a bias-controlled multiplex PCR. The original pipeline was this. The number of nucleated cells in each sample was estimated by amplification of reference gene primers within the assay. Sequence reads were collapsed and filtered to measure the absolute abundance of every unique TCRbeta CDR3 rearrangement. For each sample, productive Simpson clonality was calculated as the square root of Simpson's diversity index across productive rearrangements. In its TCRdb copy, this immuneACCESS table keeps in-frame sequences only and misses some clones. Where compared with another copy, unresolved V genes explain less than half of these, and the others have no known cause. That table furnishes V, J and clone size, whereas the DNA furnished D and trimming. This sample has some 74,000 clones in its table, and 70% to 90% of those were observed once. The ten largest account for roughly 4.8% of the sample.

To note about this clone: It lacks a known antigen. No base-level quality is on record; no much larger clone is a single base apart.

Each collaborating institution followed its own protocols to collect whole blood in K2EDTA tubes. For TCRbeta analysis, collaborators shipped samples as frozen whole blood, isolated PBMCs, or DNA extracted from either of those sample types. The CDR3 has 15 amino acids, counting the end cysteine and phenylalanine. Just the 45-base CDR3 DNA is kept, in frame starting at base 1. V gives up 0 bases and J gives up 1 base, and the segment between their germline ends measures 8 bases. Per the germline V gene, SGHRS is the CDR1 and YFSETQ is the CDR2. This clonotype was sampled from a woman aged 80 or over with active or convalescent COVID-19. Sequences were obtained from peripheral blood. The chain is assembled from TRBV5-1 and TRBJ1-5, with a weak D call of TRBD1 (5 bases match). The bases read TGCGCCAGCAGCTTGGACGGGGGAAGCAATCAGCCCCAGCATTTT. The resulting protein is CASSLDGGSNQPQHF.